This T cell receptor beta chain was sequenced in a study of T cell responses to AZD1222 COVID-19 vaccine. Here immunoSEQ multiplex PCR was the method, and the copy in TCRdb shows in-frame clones only, minus some. The sample records 120,000 to 150,000 clones, 90% to 95% being singletons. Trimming at V came to 8 bases and at J to 5 bases, leaving 7 bases not matched to a gene. The CDR3 contains 13 residues. Germline V gene data show CDR1 as SGHRS and CDR2 as YFSETQ. Findings and caveats of the study: Just a handful of AZD1222 recipients tested seropositive at baseline.

As regards this clone: What it recognizes is unknown.

This specimen was peripheral blood, taken on day 0 of MenACWY control vaccination. The chain employs TRBV5-1 and TRBJ1-1; 9 bases are shared with TRBD1. The receptor's source is an adult in good health. The CDR3 loop reads CASMTGGETEAFF. The CDR3 DNA follows: TGCGCCAGTATGACAGGGGGAGAGACTGAAGCTTTCTTT.